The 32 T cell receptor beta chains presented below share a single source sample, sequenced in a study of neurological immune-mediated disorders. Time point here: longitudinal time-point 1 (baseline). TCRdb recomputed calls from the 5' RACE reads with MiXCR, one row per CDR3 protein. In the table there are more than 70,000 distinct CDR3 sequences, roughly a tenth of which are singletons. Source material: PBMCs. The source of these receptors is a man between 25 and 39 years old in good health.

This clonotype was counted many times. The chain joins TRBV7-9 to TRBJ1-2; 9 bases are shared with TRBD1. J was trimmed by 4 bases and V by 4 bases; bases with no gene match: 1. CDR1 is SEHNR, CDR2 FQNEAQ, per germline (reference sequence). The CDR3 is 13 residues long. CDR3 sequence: CASSSGQGYGYTF. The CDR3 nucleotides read TGTGCCAGCAGCTCGGGACAGGGCTATGGCTACACCTTC.

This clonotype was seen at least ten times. CDR3 sequence reads: CAISESLVGRSFEQYF. The CDR3 DNA sequence: TGTGCCATCAGTGAGTCATTGGTTGGAAGGAGTTTCGAGCAGTACTTC. V usage is TRBV10-3 and J usage is TRBJ2-7; D is undetermined. V lost 0 bases to trimming and J lost 6 bases, with 18 bases between them. CDR3 length equals 16 residues. Per the germline V gene, CDR1 is ENHRY and CDR2 is SYGVKD.

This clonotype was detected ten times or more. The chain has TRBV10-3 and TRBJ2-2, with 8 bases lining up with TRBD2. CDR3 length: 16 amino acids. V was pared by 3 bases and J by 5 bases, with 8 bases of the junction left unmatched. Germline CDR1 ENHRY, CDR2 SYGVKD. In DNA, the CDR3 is TGTGCCATCAGTGACTCGATAGCGGGACATACCGGGGAGCTGTTTTTT. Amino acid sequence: CAISDSIAGHTGELFF.

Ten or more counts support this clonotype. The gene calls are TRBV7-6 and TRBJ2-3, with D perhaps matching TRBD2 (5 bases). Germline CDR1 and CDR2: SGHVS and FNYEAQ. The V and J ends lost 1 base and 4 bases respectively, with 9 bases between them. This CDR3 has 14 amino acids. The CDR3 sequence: CASSLVGEADTQYF. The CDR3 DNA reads TGTGCCAGCAGCTTAGTGGGAGAGGCAGATACGCAGTATTTT.

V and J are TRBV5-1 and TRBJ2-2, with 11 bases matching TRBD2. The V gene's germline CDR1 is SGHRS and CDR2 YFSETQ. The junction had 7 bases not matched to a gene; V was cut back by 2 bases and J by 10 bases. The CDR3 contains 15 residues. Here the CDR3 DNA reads TGCGCCAGCAGCTTTACTAGCGGGAGCACCTTGGAGCTGTTTTTT. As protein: CASSFTSGSTLELFF.

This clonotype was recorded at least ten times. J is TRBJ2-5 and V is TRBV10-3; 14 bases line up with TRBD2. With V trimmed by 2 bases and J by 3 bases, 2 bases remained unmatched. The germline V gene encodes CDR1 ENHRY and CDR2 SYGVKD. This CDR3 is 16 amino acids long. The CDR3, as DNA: TGTGCCATCAGTGAGCCGGGACTAGCGGGGGAAGAGACCCAGTACTTC. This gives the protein CAISEPGLAGEETQYF.

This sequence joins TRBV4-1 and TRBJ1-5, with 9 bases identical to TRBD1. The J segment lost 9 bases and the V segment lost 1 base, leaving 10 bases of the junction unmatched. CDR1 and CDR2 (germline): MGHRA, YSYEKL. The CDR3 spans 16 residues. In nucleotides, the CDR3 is TGCGCCAGCAGCCAAGGTACTGGACAGGGGTCATGGCCCCAGCATTTT. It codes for CASSQGTGQGSWPQHF.

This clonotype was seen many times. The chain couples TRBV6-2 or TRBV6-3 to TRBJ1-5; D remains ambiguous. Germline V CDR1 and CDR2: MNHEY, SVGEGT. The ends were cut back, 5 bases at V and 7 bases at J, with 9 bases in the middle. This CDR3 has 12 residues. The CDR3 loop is CASSETRQPQHF. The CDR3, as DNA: TGTGCCAGCAGTGAAACAAGGCAGCCCCAGCATTTT.

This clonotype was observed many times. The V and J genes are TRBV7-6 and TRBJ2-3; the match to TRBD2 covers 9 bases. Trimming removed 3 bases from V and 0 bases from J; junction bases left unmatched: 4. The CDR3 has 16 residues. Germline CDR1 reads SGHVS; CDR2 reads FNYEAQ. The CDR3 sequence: CASSFGLAPSTDTQYF. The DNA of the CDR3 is TGTGCCAGCAGCTTCGGACTAGCGCCTAGCACAGATACGCAGTATTTT.

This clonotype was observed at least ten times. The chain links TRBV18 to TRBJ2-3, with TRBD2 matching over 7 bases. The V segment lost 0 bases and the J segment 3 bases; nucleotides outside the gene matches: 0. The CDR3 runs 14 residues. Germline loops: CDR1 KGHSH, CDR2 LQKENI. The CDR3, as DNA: TGTGCCAGCTCACCACCTAGCGGGACAGATACGCAGTATTTT. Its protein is CASSPPSGTDTQYF.

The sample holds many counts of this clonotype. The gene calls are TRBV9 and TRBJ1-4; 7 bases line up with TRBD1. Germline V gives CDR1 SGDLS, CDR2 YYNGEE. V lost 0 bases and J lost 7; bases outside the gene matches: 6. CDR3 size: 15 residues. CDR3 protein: CASSVEGGEREKLFF. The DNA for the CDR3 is TGTGCCAGCAGCGTAGAAGGGGGCGAACGTGAAAAACTGTTTTTT.

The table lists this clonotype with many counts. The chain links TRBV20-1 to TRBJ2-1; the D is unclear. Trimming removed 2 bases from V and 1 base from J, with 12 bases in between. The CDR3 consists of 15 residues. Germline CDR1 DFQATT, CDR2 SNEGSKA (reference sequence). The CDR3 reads CSARFPRLSYNEQFF. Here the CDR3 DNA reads TGCAGTGCTAGATTCCCGCGGCTGTCCTACAATGAGCAGTTCTTC.

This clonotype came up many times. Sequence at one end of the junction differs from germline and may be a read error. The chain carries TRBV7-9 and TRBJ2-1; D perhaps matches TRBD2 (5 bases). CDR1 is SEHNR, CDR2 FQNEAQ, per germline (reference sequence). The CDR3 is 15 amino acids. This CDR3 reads CASRLALSSYNEQFF. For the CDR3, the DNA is TGTGCCAGCAGGTTAGCGCTCAGCTCCTACAATGAGCAGTTCTTC. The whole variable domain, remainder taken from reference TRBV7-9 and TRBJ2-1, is DTGVSQNPRHKITKRGQNVTFRCDPISEHNRLYWYRQTLGQGPEFLTYFQNEAQLEKSRLLSDRFSAERPKGSFSTLEIQRTEQGDSAMYLCASRLALSSYNEQFFGPGTRLTVL.

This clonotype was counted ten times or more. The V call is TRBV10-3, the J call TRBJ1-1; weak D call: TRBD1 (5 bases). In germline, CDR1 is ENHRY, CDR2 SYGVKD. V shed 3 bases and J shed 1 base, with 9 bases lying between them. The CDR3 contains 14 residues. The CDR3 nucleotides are TGTGCCATCAGTGACCTCCAGGGGAACACTGAAGCTTTCTTT. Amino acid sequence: CAISDLQGNTEAFF.

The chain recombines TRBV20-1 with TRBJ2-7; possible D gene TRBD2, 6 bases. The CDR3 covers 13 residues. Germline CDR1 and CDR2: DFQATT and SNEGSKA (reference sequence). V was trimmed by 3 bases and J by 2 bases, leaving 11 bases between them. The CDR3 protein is CSASAGRTYEQYF. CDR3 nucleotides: TGCAGTGCTAGTGCGGGGCGTACCTACGAGCAGTACTTC.

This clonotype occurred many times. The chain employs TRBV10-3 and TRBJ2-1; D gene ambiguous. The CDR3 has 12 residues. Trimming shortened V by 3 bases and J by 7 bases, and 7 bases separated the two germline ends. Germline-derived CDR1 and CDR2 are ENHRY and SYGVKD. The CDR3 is CAISDRYNEQFF. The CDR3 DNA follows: TGTGCCATCAGTGACAGGTATAATGAGCAGTTCTTC.

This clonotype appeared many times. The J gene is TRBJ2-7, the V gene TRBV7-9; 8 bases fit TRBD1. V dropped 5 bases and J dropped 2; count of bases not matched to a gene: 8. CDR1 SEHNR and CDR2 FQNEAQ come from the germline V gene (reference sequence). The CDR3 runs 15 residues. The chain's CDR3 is CASSNRDRQAYEQYF. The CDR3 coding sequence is TGTGCCAGCAGCAACCGGGACAGGCAAGCCTACGAGCAGTACTTC.

CDR3 amino acids: CSVAGLTSNEKLFF. CDR3 bases: TGCAGCGTTGCTGGACTTACTTCTAATGAAAAACTGTTTTTT. This chain uses TRBV29-1 with TRBJ1-4; D not resolved. V lost 4 bases and J 3 bases, leaving 12 bases between the germline ends. Germline CDR1 is SQVTM and CDR2 is ANQGSEA. CDR3 length: 14 amino acids.

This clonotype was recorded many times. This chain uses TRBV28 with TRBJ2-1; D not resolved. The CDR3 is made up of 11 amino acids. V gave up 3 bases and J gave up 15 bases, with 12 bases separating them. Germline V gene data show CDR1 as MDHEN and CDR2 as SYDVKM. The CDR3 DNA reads TGTGCCAGCAGTTTCCCGCTAGGGTGGTTCTTC. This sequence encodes CASSFPLGWFF.

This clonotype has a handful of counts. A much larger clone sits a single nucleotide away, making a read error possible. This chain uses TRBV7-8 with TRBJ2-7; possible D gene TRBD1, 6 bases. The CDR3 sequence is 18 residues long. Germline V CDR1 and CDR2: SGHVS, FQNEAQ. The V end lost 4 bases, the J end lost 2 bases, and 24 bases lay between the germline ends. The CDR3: CASSWALPNRVPTYEQYF. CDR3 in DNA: TGTGCCAGCAGCTGGGCGTTACCTAACAGGGTTCCGACCTACGAGCAGTACTTC.

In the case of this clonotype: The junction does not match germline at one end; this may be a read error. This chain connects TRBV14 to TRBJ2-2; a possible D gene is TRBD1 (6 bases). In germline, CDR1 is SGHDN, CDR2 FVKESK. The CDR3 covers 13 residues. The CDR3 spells CASCQGNAGELFF. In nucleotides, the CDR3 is TGTGCCAGCTGCCAGGGGAATGCCGGGGAGCTTTTTTTT.

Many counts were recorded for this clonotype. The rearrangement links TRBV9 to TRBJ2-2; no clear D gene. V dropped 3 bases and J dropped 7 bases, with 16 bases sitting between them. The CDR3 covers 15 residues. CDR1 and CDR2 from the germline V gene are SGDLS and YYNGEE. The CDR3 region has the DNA TGTGCCAGCAGCGCCGAACTCCTCGGTTTCGGGGAGCTGTTTTTT. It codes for CASSAELLGFGELFF.

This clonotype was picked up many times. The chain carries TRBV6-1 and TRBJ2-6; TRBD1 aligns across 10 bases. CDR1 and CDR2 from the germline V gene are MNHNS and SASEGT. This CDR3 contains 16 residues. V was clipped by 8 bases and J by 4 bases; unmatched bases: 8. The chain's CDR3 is CASADRGLKGANVLTF. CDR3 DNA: TGTGCCAGCGCTGACAGGGGGCTGAAAGGGGCCAACGTCCTGACTTTC.

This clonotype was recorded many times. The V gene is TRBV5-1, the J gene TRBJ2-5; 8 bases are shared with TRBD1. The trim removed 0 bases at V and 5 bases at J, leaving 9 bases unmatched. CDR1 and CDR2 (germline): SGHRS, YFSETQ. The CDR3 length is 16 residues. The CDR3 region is CASSLAPTGGMETQYF. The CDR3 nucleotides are TGCGCCAGCAGCTTGGCCCCCACAGGGGGTATGGAGACCCAGTACTTC.

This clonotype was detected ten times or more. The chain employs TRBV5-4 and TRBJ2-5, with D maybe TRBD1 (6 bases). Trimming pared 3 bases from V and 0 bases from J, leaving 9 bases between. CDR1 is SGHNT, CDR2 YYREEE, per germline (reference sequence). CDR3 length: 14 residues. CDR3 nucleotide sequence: TGTGCCAGCAGCTCCCGGGACAACCAAGAGACCCAGTACTTC. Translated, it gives CASSSRDNQETQYF.

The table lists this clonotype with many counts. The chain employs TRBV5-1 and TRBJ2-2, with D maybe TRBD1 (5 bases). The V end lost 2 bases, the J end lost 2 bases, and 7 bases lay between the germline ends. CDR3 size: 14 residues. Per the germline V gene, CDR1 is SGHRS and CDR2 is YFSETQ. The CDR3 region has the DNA TGCGCCAGCAGCTTTGACAGAAACACCGGGGAGCTGTTTTTT. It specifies CASSFDRNTGELFF.

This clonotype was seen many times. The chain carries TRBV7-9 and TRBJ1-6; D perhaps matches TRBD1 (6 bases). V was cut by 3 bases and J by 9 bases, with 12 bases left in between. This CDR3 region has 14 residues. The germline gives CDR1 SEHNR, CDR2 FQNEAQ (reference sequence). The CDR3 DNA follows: TGTGCCAGCAGCTTCGGGGGCATGAGTTCACCCCTCCACTTT. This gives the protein CASSFGGMSSPLHF.

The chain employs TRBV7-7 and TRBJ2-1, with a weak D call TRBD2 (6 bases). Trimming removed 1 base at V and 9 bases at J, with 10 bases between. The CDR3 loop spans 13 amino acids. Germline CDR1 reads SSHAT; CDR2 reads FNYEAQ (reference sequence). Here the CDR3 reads CASSLGLETEQFF. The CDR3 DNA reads TGTGCCAGCAGCTTAGGACTAGAGACTGAGCAGTTCTTC.

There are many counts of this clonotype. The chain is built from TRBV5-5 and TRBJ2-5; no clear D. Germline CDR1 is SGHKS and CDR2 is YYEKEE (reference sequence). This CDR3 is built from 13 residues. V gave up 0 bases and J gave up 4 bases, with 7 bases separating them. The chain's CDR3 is CASSLVKGETQYF. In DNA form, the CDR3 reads TGTGCCAGCAGCTTGGTAAAGGGAGAGACCCAGTACTTC.

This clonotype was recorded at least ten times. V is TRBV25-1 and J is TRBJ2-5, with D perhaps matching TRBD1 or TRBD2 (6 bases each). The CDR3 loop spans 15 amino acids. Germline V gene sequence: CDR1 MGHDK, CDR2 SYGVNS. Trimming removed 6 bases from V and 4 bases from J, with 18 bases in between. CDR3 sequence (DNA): TGTGCCAGCAGGGGGGGCCTGGACATTTCAGAGACCCAGTACTTC. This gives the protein CASRGGLDISETQYF.

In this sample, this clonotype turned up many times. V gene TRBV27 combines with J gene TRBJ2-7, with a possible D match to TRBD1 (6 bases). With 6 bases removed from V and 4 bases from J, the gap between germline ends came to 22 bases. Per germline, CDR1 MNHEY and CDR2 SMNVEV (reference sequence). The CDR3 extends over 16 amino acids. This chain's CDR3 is CASSTGRDTWFYEQYF. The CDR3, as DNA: TGTGCCAGCAGCACGGGAAGGGACACCTGGTTTTACGAGCAGTACTTC.

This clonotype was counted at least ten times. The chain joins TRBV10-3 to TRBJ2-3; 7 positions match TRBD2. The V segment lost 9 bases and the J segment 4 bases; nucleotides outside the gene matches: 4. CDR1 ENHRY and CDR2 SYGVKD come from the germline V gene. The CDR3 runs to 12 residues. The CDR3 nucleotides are TGTGCCATGGGAGGGTCCCCAGATACGCAGTATTTT. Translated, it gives CAMGGSPDTQYF.